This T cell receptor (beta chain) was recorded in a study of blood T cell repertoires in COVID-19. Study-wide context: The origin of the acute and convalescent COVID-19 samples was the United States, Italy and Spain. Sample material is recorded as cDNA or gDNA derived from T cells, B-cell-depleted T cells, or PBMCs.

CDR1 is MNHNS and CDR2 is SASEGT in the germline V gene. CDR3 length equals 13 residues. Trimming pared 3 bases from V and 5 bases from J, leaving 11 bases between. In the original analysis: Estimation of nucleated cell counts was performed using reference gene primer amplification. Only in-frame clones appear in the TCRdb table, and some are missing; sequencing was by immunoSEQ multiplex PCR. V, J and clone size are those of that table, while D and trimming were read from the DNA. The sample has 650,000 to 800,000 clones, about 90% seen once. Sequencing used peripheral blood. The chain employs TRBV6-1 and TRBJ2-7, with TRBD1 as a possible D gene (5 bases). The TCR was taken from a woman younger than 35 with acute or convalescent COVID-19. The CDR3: CASSEVGAHEQYF. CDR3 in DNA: TGTGCCAGCAGTGAGGTAGGGGCCCACGAGCAGTACTTC.